This TCR beta chain was recovered during a study of cytomegalovirus exposure and HLA in healthy donors. Study summary: From some 190 million T cells, an earlier analysis saw approximately 110 million unique TCR beta sequences. Among the approximately 400 donors who were genotyped, 70% to 90% fell in the genetic ancestry cluster that is associated with self-reported Caucasian donors. Study-wide points: Highly shared variants forming one cluster were likely a sequencing artifact.

In this sample, this clone turned up a few times. Its target is unknown. PCR used 60 Vbeta primers and 13 Jbeta primers. Generated by immunoSEQ multiplex PCR, the TCRdb table keeps only in-frame clones and is missing some. This table holds approximately 290,000 clones, about 80% found once. Germline V gives CDR1 LNHDA, CDR2 SQIVND (reference sequence). V lost 5 bases, J lost 1 base, and 22 bases lay in between. CDR3 length equals 18 residues. Sequencing input: PBMCs. The TCR comes from a girl under 10 years old in good health and CMV-seronegative. The rearrangement joins TRBV19 to TRBJ2-3, with D possibly being TRBD2 (6 bases). CDR3 sequence (DNA): TGTGCCAGTAGTGTCCGACTAGGTCGGCGCGGGGGCACAGATACGCAGTATTTT. Residues: CASSVRLGRRGGTDTQYF.